What follows are 17 T cell receptor beta chains derived from one specimen sequenced in a study of shared clonotypes between healthy human individuals. Here immunoSEQ multiplex PCR was the method, and the copy in TCRdb shows in-frame clones only, minus some. This table holds more than 2 million clones, almost 96% found once. Sequences were obtained from naive CD4+ T cells sorted from blood. The subset denotes: CD45RA+ positively selected. These receptors were obtained from a man younger than 30 in good health.

Regarding this clone: Other nucleotide sequences in the sample specify the same CDR3. The CDR3 region has the DNA TGTGCCAGCTCACCTCCGGGACAGGGGGGAGAGACCCAGTACTTC. Protein sequence: CASSPPGQGGETQYF. The rearrangement links TRBV18 to TRBJ2-5, with 11 bases matching TRBD1. The V and J ends lost 3 bases and 4 bases, in that order; junction bases with no gene match: 4. CDR1 is KGHSH, CDR2 LQKENI, per germline. This CDR3 comprises 15 residues.

CDR3 coding DNA: TGTGCCAGCAGTGCTAAGCGGGGCTTGAACACCGGGGAGCTGTTTTTT. This gives the protein CASSAKRGLNTGELFF. This chain uses TRBV6-1 with TRBJ2-2; 7 bases map to TRBD2. The V segment lost 4 bases and the J segment 1 base; nucleotides outside the gene matches: 6. Germline-derived CDR1 and CDR2 are MNHNS and SASEGT. This CDR3 spans 16 amino acids.

This clone was seen only a few times. V is TRBV18 and J is TRBJ1-3, with D unclear. The CDR3 extends over 16 amino acids. V lost 4 bases and J 0 bases, leaving 13 bases between the germline ends. The germline CDR1 and CDR2 sequences are KGHSH and LQKENI. CDR3 loop: CASSQLAVNSGNTIYF. The CDR3 DNA sequence: TGTGCCAGCTCACAGTTGGCGGTGAACTCTGGAAACACCATATATTTT.

Concerning this clone itself: Other DNA sequences within the sample encode an identical CDR3. The V call is TRBV6-5, the J call TRBJ1-5; 9 nucleotides agree with TRBD1. Germline CDR1 is MNHEY and CDR2 is SVGAGI. The V segment lost 5 bases and the J segment 4 bases; nucleotides outside the gene matches: 3. This CDR3 has 14 residues. The CDR3 DNA reads TGTGCCAGCAGTGCGACAGGGGGTAATCAGCCCCAGCATTTT. Protein sequence: CASSATGGNQPQHF.

The chain is built from TRBV6-5 and TRBJ2-1, with D perhaps TRBD1 or TRBD2 (6 bases each). Germline V lookup: CDR1 MNHEY, CDR2 SVGAGI. The CDR3 sequence is 13 residues long. Trimming left V 7 bases short and J 8 bases short, with 15 bases between. This CDR3 is CASNEGGRDEQFF. The CDR3 coding sequence is TGTGCCAGCAACGAAGGGGGGCGGGATGAGCAGTTCTTC.

The J gene is TRBJ1-2, the V gene TRBV29-1; D possibly corresponds to TRBD1 (5 bases). The CDR3 length is 11 residues. V was cut by 0 bases and J by 6 bases, with 5 bases left in between. Per the germline V gene, CDR1 is SQVTM and CDR2 is ANQGSEA. The CDR3 bases are TGCAGCGTTGAAGAAGGGGATGGCTACACCTTC. Translated: CSVEEGDGYTF.

To note about this clone: Other DNA sequences in the same sample also yield this CDR3. This rearrangement joins TRBV28 to TRBJ2-6; D unresolved. Trimming removed 5 bases at V and 0 bases at J, with 5 bases between. CDR1 is MDHEN and CDR2 is SYDVKM in the germline V gene. The CDR3 runs 14 residues. CDR3 loop: CASSPPSGANVLTF. CDR3 bases: TGTGCCAGCAGTCCCCCCTCTGGGGCCAACGTCCTGACTTTC. The full variable domain, completed using reference TRBV28 and TRBJ2-6, is DVKVTQSSRYLVKRTGEKVFLECVQDMDHENMFWYRQDPGLGLRLIYFSYDVKMKEKGDIPEGYSVSREKKERFSLILESASTNQTSMYLCASSPPSGANVLTFGAGSRLTVL.

This chain uses TRBV10-1 with TRBJ2-1; D perhaps matches TRBD2 (6 bases). The length of the CDR3 is 14 residues. The germline V gene encodes CDR1 WNHNN and CDR2 SYGVQD (reference sequence). Trimming left V 4 bases short and J 7 bases short, with 14 bases between. CDR3 DNA: TGCGCCAGCAGTGGAGGCAGGAGGGATAATGAGCAGTTCTTC. Translating gives CASSGGRRDNEQFF.

This chain joins TRBV2 and TRBJ1-4; tentatively, D is TRBD1 (5 bases). The CDR3 consists of 15 residues. The germline gives CDR1 SNHLY, CDR2 FYNNEI. Trimming removed 10 bases at V and 1 base at J, with 16 bases between. The CDR3 region is CATRLQGLTNEKLFF. DNA of the CDR3: TGTGCCACCCGACTTCAGGGTTTAACTAATGAAAAACTGTTTTTT. The whole variable domain, filled in from reference TRBV2 and TRBJ1-4, reads EPEVTQTPSHQVTQMGQEVILRCVPISNHLYFYWYRQILGQKVEFLVSFYNNEISEKSEIFDDQFSVERPDGSNFTLKIRSTKLEDSAMYFCATRLQGLTNEKLFFGSGTQLSVL.

As concerns this clone: In the same sample, other DNA sequences code for this CDR3. The V gene is TRBV10-3, the J gene TRBJ2-5, with 15 bases aligning to TRBD2. CDR3 length equals 16 residues. Trimming at V came to 3 bases and at J to 2 bases, leaving 1 base not matched to a gene. Germline V lookup: CDR1 ENHRY, CDR2 SYGVKD. CDR3 sequence: CAISEGLAGGQETQYF. CDR3 nucleotide sequence: TGTGCCATCAGTGAAGGACTAGCGGGGGGGCAAGAGACCCAGTACTTC.

The chain couples TRBV5-1 to TRBJ1-2; D possibly corresponds to TRBD1 (5 bases). The CDR3 runs to 13 residues. Between the trimmed V and J ends, which lost 4 bases and 4 bases, there was a span of 11 bases. The germline gives CDR1 SGHRS, CDR2 YFSETQ. CDR3 DNA sequence: TGCGCCAGCAGCCCGGGGGAAAGCTATGGCTACACCTTC. Encoded protein: CASSPGESYGYTF. Looking up the rest from reference TRBV5-1 and TRBJ1-2 gives the full variable domain: KAGVTQTPRYLIKTRGQQVTLSCSPISGHRSVSWYQQTPGQGLQFLFEYFSETQRNKGNFPGRFSGRQFSNSRSEMNVSTLELGDSALYLCASSPGESYGYTFGSGTRLTVV.

This chain connects TRBV4-1 to TRBJ2-1; D gene unclear. Germline assignment: CDR1 MGHRA and CDR2 YSYEKL. V gave up 4 bases and J gave up 6 bases, with 13 bases separating them. The CDR3 has 14 residues. CDR3 loop: CASSLFGLLNEQFF. The DNA of the CDR3 is TGCGCCAGCAGCCTTTTTGGCCTACTCAATGAGCAGTTCTTC.

The genes are TRBV10-3 and TRBJ1-4, with a possible D match to TRBD1 (6 bases). Germline CDR1 is ENHRY and CDR2 is SYGVKD. V was shortened by 3 bases and J by 7 bases, with 15 bases between the two germline ends. This CDR3 contains 15 residues. The CDR3 DNA is TGTGCCATCAGTGAAAGGGCAGGGGCAGGTGAAAAACTGTTTTTT. This codes for CAISERAGAGEKLFF.

This clone was recorded once. The rearrangement links TRBV28 to TRBJ2-7, with a weak D call TRBD1 (7 bases). In germline, CDR1 is MDHEN, CDR2 SYDVKM. The CDR3 length is 12 residues. V was cut by 5 bases and J by 6 bases, with 11 bases left in between. The CDR3 DNA follows: TGTGCCAGCAGTCTCCAGGGGGGCGAGCAGTACTTC. It yields the protein CASSLQGGEQYF.

A remark on this clone: This CDR3 is also generated by other DNA sequences in the sample. V usage is TRBV18 and J usage is TRBJ2-7; D is ambiguous. Germline V lookup: CDR1 KGHSH, CDR2 LQKENI. V was trimmed by 2 bases and J by 6 bases, leaving 5 bases between them. CDR3 length equals 11 residues. The CDR3 DNA follows: TGTGCCAGCTCACCAGAGTCCGAGCAGTACTTC. It translates to CASSPESEQYF.

The V gene is TRBV15, the J gene TRBJ1-4; D gene unclear. Looked up from germline, CDR1 is LNHNV and CDR2 is YYDKDF (reference sequence). The germline V and J ends were trimmed by 0 bases and 0 bases, with 8 bases remaining between them. The CDR3 runs 16 residues. CDR3 bases: TGTGCCACCAGCAGAGATCGTAGGGCAACTAATGAAAAACTGTTTTTT. This sequence encodes CATSRDRRATNEKLFF. Filled out from reference TRBV15 and TRBJ1-4, the complete variable domain reads DAMVIQNPRYQVTQFGKPVTLSCSQTLNHNVMYWYQQKSSQAPKLLFHYYDKDFNNEADTPDNFQSRRPNTSFCFLDIRSPGLGDTAMYLCATSRDRRATNEKLFFGSGTQLSVL.

Remarks on this clone: Other DNA sequences of this sample code for an identical CDR3. The chain employs TRBV25-1 and TRBJ2-7; a weak D match, TRBD1 (5 bases). From germline, CDR1 is MGHDK and CDR2 SYGVNS. Trimming took 2 bases from V and 2 from J, leaving 7 bases between them. The CDR3 covers 13 residues. This chain's CDR3 is CASSEAGTYEQYF. The CDR3 coding sequence is TGTGCCAGCAGTGAAGCAGGGACCTACGAGCAGTACTTC.